These 32 T cell receptor beta chains were sequenced from one sample in a study of CD8+ T cells in alopecia areata. Extracted from the samples, RNA was reverse transcribed into cDNA to serve as the sequencing template. Data came from immunoSEQ multiplex PCR; TCRdb stores just in-frame clones and leaves some out. Among fewer than 150,000 clones listed, 58% were seen once. Treatment of the sample: oral pan-JAK inhibitor, 5-10 mg twice daily. Sequencing used CD8+ T cells sorted from blood, obtained at week 4, from a patient treated with tofacitinib. The source is a human donor with alopecia areata.

This sequence joins TRBV19 and TRBJ2-7; the D is unclear. The V and J ends lost 3 bases and 5 bases respectively, with 8 bases between them. The CDR3 covers 12 residues. Germline CDR1 is LNHDA and CDR2 is SQIVND (reference sequence). This CDR3 is CASSIGQNEQYF. CDR3 coding DNA: TGTGCCAGTAGTATCGGCCAGAACGAGCAGTACTTC.

The chain links TRBV7-2 to TRBJ2-5; D call uncertain. With 6 bases removed from V and 0 bases from J, the gap between germline ends came to 8 bases. The CDR3 covers 13 residues. Germline V CDR1 and CDR2: SGHTA, FQGNSA. The CDR3 DNA sequence: TGTGCCAGCAGGAAACAAAACCAAGAGACCCAGTACTTC. Translation gives CASRKQNQETQYF.

The chain is built from TRBV27 and TRBJ1-2; the D gene is possibly TRBD1 (6 bases). This CDR3 comprises 14 residues. The germline V gene encodes CDR1 MNHEY and CDR2 SMNVEV (reference sequence). V lost 5 bases to trimming and J lost 3 bases, with 13 bases between them. CDR3 nucleotides: TGTGCCAGCAGTCCGGGGGCTATCCACTATGGCTACACCTTC. Residues: CASSPGAIHYGYTF.

This clone came up a few times. CDR3 residues: CASSWGQGDQPQHF. The CDR3, as DNA: TGTGCCAGCAGTTGGGGACAGGGAGATCAGCCCCAGCATTTT. V usage is TRBV2 and J usage is TRBJ1-5; TRBD1 matches at 9 bases. The ends lost 5 bases at V and 5 bases at J; junction bases unmatched: 4. Germline assignment: CDR1 SNHLY and CDR2 FYNNEI. This CDR3 region has 14 residues.

The chain joins TRBV29-1 to TRBJ1-2; D is possibly TRBD1 (6 bases). V was shortened by 4 bases and J by 2 bases, with 11 bases between the two germline ends. Per the germline V gene, CDR1 is SQVTM and CDR2 is ANQGSEA. This CDR3 has 13 amino acids. CDR3 sequence (DNA): TGCAGCGTTGGAGGGGGAGTGAACTATGGCTACACCTTC. It encodes CSVGGGVNYGYTF.

This chain joins TRBV7-9 and TRBJ2-7; 8 nucleotides align to TRBD1. V trimming: 2 bases; J trimming: 6 bases; junction bases outside the gene matches: 9. This CDR3 region has 15 residues. The germline gives CDR1 SEHNR, CDR2 FQNEAQ (reference sequence). CDR3 nucleotides: TGTGCCAGCAGCTTATTGGAGACAGGGGAAGGCGAGCAGTACTTC. This encodes CASSLLETGEGEQYF.

This clone has just a few counts. V is TRBV15 and J is TRBJ1-5, with D possibly matching TRBD1 (6 bases). Germline lookup yields CDR1 LNHNV and CDR2 YYDKDF (reference sequence). This CDR3 region has 15 residues. V lost 0 bases to trimming and J lost 6 bases, with 12 bases between them. The CDR3 DNA sequence: TGTGCCACCAGCAGAGATCGGGGGCAATTTCAGCCCCAGCATTTT. Protein: CATSRDRGQFQPQHF.

This clone was counted a few times. The chain has TRBV27 and TRBJ2-7; D might be TRBD1 (6 bases). V lost 6 bases and J lost 6, with 21 bases in between. Germline-derived CDR1 and CDR2 are MNHEY and SMNVEV (reference sequence). This CDR3 has 15 amino acids. The CDR3 sequence: CASSDRFGRTGEQYF. Written as DNA, the CDR3 is TGTGCCAGCAGCGACAGGTTTGGTAGGACCGGCGAGCAGTACTTC.

The V call is TRBV29-1, the J call TRBJ2-2; 9 nucleotides align to TRBD1. Trimming took 1 base from V and 5 from J; bases not matched to a gene: 8. The length of the CDR3 is 16 residues. Germline V CDR1 and CDR2: SQVTM, ANQGSEA. The CDR3 DNA reads as TGCAGCGTTGAAGTTCCGACAGGGGGTAGTACCGGGGAGCTGTTTTTT. Translating it yields CSVEVPTGGSTGELFF.

The J gene is TRBJ2-2, the V gene TRBV30; a weak D match, TRBD2 (5 bases). Trimming shortened V by 2 bases and J by 5 bases, and 12 bases separated the two germline ends. The CDR3 extends over 14 amino acids. Per germline, CDR1 GTSNPN and CDR2 SVGIG (reference sequence). CDR3 residues: CAWSSGYLTGELFF. The CDR3 DNA is TGTGCCTGGAGTTCGGGGTATCTGACCGGGGAGCTGTTTTTT.

The rearrangement links TRBV2 to TRBJ1-2; D is uncertain. The CDR3 sequence is 13 residues long. The V gene lost 2 bases and the J gene lost 2 bases, with 6 bases spanning the gap. Germline CDR1 reads SNHLY; CDR2 reads FYNNEI. CDR3 sequence reads: CASSETENYGYTF. The CDR3 bases are TGTGCCAGCAGTGAAACAGAAAACTATGGCTACACCTTC.

V usage is TRBV7-8 and J usage is TRBJ2-1; the D call may be TRBD1 or TRBD2 (5 bases each). CDR3 size: 15 residues. Trimming pared 8 bases from V and 2 bases from J, leaving 16 bases between. Germline V gives CDR1 SGHVS, CDR2 FQNEAQ. CDR3 sequence reads: CASFGTRLPYNEQFF. CDR3 DNA: TGTGCCAGCTTCGGGACGAGGTTGCCCTACAATGAGCAGTTCTTC.

The chain has TRBV13 and TRBJ2-7; possibly TRBD2 for D (6 bases). This CDR3 is built from 14 residues. Between the trimmed V and J ends, which lost 3 bases and 3 bases, there was a span of 12 bases. Per germline, CDR1 PRHDT and CDR2 FYEKMQ (reference sequence). In DNA, the CDR3 is TGTGCCAGCAGCTTGCGGGGAGAAAGCTACGAGCAGTACTTC. Translating it yields CASSLRGESYEQYF.

This chain joins TRBV29-1 and TRBJ2-3; TRBD2 matches 12 bases. CDR1 is SQVTM, CDR2 ANQGSEA, per germline. The V and J ends lost 4 bases and 6 bases, in that order; junction bases with no gene match: 8. The CDR3 is 15 residues long. CDR3 amino acids: CSVGSSGGAEDTQYF. The CDR3 nucleotides read TGCAGCGTTGGGTCTAGCGGGGGGGCCGAGGATACGCAGTATTTT.

The chain combines TRBV19 with TRBJ1-2; D is undetermined. This CDR3 has 14 amino acids. The germline CDR1 and CDR2 sequences are LNHDA and SQIVND (reference sequence). V dropped 3 bases and J dropped 0 bases, with 8 bases sitting between them. The CDR3 bases are TGTGCCAGTAGTATCCTTCAGGCTAACTATGGCTACACCTTC. Its translation is CASSILQANYGYTF.

This clone is labeled medium-sized. This chain joins TRBV7-2 and TRBJ2-2; tentative D call: TRBD1 (6 bases). Trimming pared 5 bases from V and 5 bases from J, leaving 15 bases between. The CDR3 has 15 residues. Germline V CDR1 and CDR2: SGHTA, FQGNSA. As DNA, the CDR3 is TGTGCCAGCAGCCTATCCGGGACACAGACCGGGGAGCTGTTTTTT. As protein: CASSLSGTQTGELFF.

The rearrangement uses TRBV4-1 and TRBJ2-7, with D maybe TRBD1 (6 bases). The germline CDR1 and CDR2 sequences are MGHRA and YSYEKL. V shed 1 base and J shed 5 bases, with 15 bases lying between them. This CDR3 region has 15 residues. Here the CDR3 reads CASSQAPGVGDEQYF. For the CDR3, the DNA is TGCGCCAGCAGCCAAGCCCCAGGGGTTGGAGACGAGCAGTACTTC.

The chain has TRBV4-3 and TRBJ1-1, with D perhaps TRBD1 (5 bases). The CDR3 covers 15 residues. Germline loops: CDR1 LGHNA, CDR2 YSLEER. Trimming left V 0 bases short and J 3 bases short, with 11 bases between. CDR3: CASSQDRQGHTEAFF. The DNA of the CDR3 is TGCGCCAGCAGCCAAGATCGCCAGGGCCACACTGAAGCTTTCTTT.

The V gene is TRBV15, the J gene TRBJ2-7, with 11 positions matching TRBD1. This CDR3 is built from 14 residues. Germline CDR1 and CDR2: LNHNV and YYDKDF (reference sequence). V trimming: 5 bases; J trimming: 4 bases; junction bases outside the gene matches: 4. CDR3 region: CATSPDRGQYEQYF. The CDR3 region has the DNA TGTGCCACCAGCCCGGACAGGGGGCAATACGAGCAGTACTTC.

A few counts support this clone. The V call is TRBV30, the J call TRBJ1-1; D gene unclear. The CDR3 sequence is 12 residues long. V lost 7 bases and J lost 4, with 13 bases in between. Germline V gene data show CDR1 as GTSNPN and CDR2 as SVGIG (reference sequence). DNA of the CDR3: TGTGCCTCCACAGATCCTTCCACTGAAGCTTTCTTT. Translating it yields CASTDPSTEAFF.

The V call is TRBV7-2, the J call TRBJ2-3; no clear D gene. The CDR3 spans 16 residues. The V and J ends lost 3 bases and 3 bases respectively, with 16 bases between them. CDR1 is SGHTA and CDR2 is FQGNSA in the germline V gene. The CDR3 loop reads CASSFPFGEGTDTQYF. The DNA for the CDR3 is TGTGCCAGCAGCTTCCCGTTTGGGGAAGGGACAGATACGCAGTATTTT.

The table lists this clone with a few counts. The V call is TRBV29-1, the J call TRBJ2-7, with 7 positions matching TRBD1. Germline V gene lookup returns CDR1 SQVTM and CDR2 ANQGSEA. This CDR3 has 15 residues. Unmatched junction bases numbered 11, after V lost 4 bases and J lost 2 bases. This CDR3 reads CSVGGYRDRAYEQYF. CDR3 DNA sequence: TGCAGCGTTGGGGGATATCGGGACAGAGCCTACGAGCAGTACTTC.

The chain employs TRBV29-1 and TRBJ2-7, with 9 nucleotides matching TRBD1. V dropped 7 bases and J dropped 6; count of bases not matched to a gene: 10. This CDR3 spans 13 amino acids. Germline CDR1 and CDR2: SQVTM and ANQGSEA. CDR3 bases: TGCAGCGCTCGGGACAGGGAGGCGCTCGAGCAGTACTTC. Translation gives CSARDREALEQYF.

The V call is TRBV5-1, the J call TRBJ1-1; TRBD1 agrees at 9 bases. J gave up 4 bases and V 3 bases, and 4 bases lay outside the gene matches. The CDR3 is made up of 14 amino acids. Germline assignment: CDR1 SGHRS and CDR2 YFSETQ. Here the CDR3 DNA reads TGCGCCAGCAGCTATGAGACAGGGGGCACTGAAGCTTTCTTT. Its translation is CASSYETGGTEAFF. The full variable domain, with the rest looked up from reference TRBV5-1 and TRBJ1-1, is KAGVTQTPRYLIKTRGQQVTLSCSPISGHRSVSWYQQTPGQGLQFLFEYFSETQRNKGNFPGRFSGRQFSNSRSEMNVSTLELGDSALYLCASSYETGGTEAFFGQGTRLTVV.

This rearrangement joins TRBV5-1 to TRBJ1-1; perhaps TRBD1 as D (6 bases). This CDR3 region has 18 residues. In germline, CDR1 is SGHRS, CDR2 YFSETQ. Between the trimmed V and J ends, which lost 0 bases and 1 base, there was a span of 19 bases. CDR3 coding DNA: TGCGCCAGCAGCTTGGCATGGATTGATTGGACAGAGAACACTGAAGCTTTCTTT. Protein product: CASSLAWIDWTENTEAFF. Using reference TRBV5-1 and TRBJ1-1 for the parts outside the CDR3, the full variable domain is KAGVTQTPRYLIKTRGQQVTLSCSPISGHRSVSWYQQTPGQGLQFLFEYFSETQRNKGNFPGRFSGRQFSNSRSEMNVSTLELGDSALYLCASSLAWIDWTENTEAFFGQGTRLTVV.

J is TRBJ2-2 and V is TRBV6-6; D is perhaps TRBD1 (6 bases). V was clipped by 4 bases and J by 7 bases, with 16 bases between them. The CDR3 sequence is 15 residues long. Germline CDR1 reads MNHNY; CDR2 reads SVGAGI (reference sequence). CDR3 amino acids: CASSSVQGIGGELFF. The CDR3 bases are TGTGCCAGCAGTTCCGTACAGGGTATCGGCGGGGAGCTGTTTTTT.

The V and J genes are TRBV20-1 and TRBJ2-7, with D tentatively TRBD1 or TRBD2 (5 bases each). This CDR3 region has 11 residues. Germline CDR1 DFQATT, CDR2 SNEGSKA (reference sequence). Deletions cut 3 bases from V and 6 bases from J, with 9 bases between. Written as DNA, the CDR3 is TGCAGTGCTAGGAAAGGGACCGAGCAGTACTTC. Translating gives CSARKGTEQYF.

This sequence joins TRBV27 and TRBJ2-5; D is possibly TRBD2 (6 bases). The germline V and J ends were trimmed by 2 bases and 1 base, with 8 bases remaining between them. CDR1 and CDR2 from the germline V gene are MNHEY and SMNVEV (reference sequence). The CDR3 runs 14 residues. The CDR3 DNA reads as TGTGCCAGCAGTTTAATCGGGGGCCAAGAGACCCAGTACTTC. Its protein product is CASSLIGGQETQYF.

Only a few counts were recorded for this clone. This chain links TRBV19 with TRBJ2-1; no firm D call. This CDR3 is built from 14 residues. V shed 3 bases and J shed 3 bases, with 9 bases lying between them. The V gene's germline CDR1 is LNHDA and CDR2 SQIVND (reference sequence). DNA of the CDR3: TGTGCCAGTAGTATCGAGCGAGGCTACAATGAGCAGTTCTTC. Translation: CASSIERGYNEQFF. Looking up the rest from reference TRBV19 and TRBJ2-1 gives the full variable domain: DGGITQSPKYLFRKEGQNVTLSCEQNLNHDAMYWYRQDPGQGLRLIYYSQIVNDFQKGDIAEGYSVSREKKESFPLTVTSAQKNPTAFYLCASSIERGYNEQFFGPGTRLTVL.

This chain joins TRBV10-3 and TRBJ2-5, with 7 bases identical to TRBD1. The CDR3 sequence is 14 residues long. Germline CDR1 ENHRY, CDR2 SYGVKD. V lost 4 bases, J lost 1 base, and 3 bases stayed unmatched. The CDR3 DNA reads TGTGCCATCAGTGGCGACAGGGTCCAAGAGACCCAGTACTTC. This gives the protein CAISGDRVQETQYF.

The CDR3 DNA sequence: TGCAGCGTTGACGGGTTGGTGACAGGGGGGAACTACAATGAGCAGTTCTTC. Protein sequence: CSVDGLVTGGNYNEQFF. The gene calls are TRBV29-1 and TRBJ2-1; 9 positions agree with TRBD1. The CDR3 is made up of 17 amino acids. The junction had 12 bases not matched to a gene; V was cut back by 3 bases and J by 3 bases. Germline lookup yields CDR1 SQVTM and CDR2 ANQGSEA.

The gene calls are TRBV6-5 and TRBJ1-2, with D tentatively TRBD1 (6 bases). Germline V CDR1 and CDR2: MNHEY, SVGAGI. V dropped 6 bases and J dropped 6 bases, with 20 bases sitting between them. This CDR3 region has 15 residues. In DNA, the CDR3 is TGTGCCAGCAGCCCAATGATCGGGGGGCAGGATGGCTACACCTTC. Translating gives CASSPMIGGQDGYTF.